Listed below are T cell receptor beta chains from one sample, sequenced in a study of graft-versus-host responses after intestinal transplantation. No cognate antigen is known for these TCRs. Repertoires were generated with immunoSEQ multiplex PCR, while TCRdb's copy carries only in-frame clones and drops some. The sample shows 95,000 to 150,000 clones, around 93% of them seen only once. This specimen consisted of unstimulated CD4+ T cells sorted from spleen or lymph node cells, obtained before intestinal transplant. The receptors derive from a human donor who received an intestinal transplant. Each CDR3 is given with its conserved first and last residue. D genes are given only for firm matches. Only some rows state a clone size, as once, few, many or a class for expanded clones.

TRBJ1-5,-,TRBV28,-,CASSTGTLNNQPQHF,TGTGCCAGCAGTACCGGGACCTTAAACAATCAGCCCCAGCATTTT
TRBJ2-1,-,TRBV2,TRBD2,CASIAGGSYNEQFF,TGTGCCAGCATCGCGGGAGGGTCCTACAATGAGCAGTTCTTC
TRBJ2-7,-,TRBV19,TRBD1,CASSISGTVSYEQYF,TGTGCCAGTAGTATTTCCGGGACAGTCTCCTACGAGCAGTACTTC
TRBJ2-7,-,TRBV5-4,TRBD1,CASSFGTGYYEQYF,TGTGCCAGCAGCTTTGGGACAGGATACTACGAGCAGTACTTC
TRBJ2-1,-,TRBV7-6,-,CASSLTATGYNEQFF,TGTGCCAGCAGCTTAACGGCGACAGGCTACAATGAGCAGTTCTTC
TRBJ2-3,once,TRBV28,TRBD2,CASSWIAGSTDTQYF,TGTGCCAGCAGTTGGATAGCGGGAAGCACAGATACGCAGTATTTT
TRBJ2-3,-,TRBV4-1,TRBD2,CASSQEGTSGSGDTQYF,TGCGCCAGCAGCCAAGAGGGGACTAGCGGGAGTGGGGATACGCAGTATTTT
TRBJ2-7,-,TRBV19,-,CASSPSPAYEQYF,TGTGCCAGTAGTCCTTCCCCGGCGTACGAGCAGTACTTC
TRBJ2-3,-,TRBV6-6,-,CASSWGGKDTQYF,TGTGCCAGCAGCTGGGGAGGTAAAGATACGCAGTATTTT
TRBJ1-1,-,TRBV2,TRBD1,CASSGDRVYTEAFF,TGTGCCAGCAGTGGGGACAGGGTCTACACTGAAGCTTTCTTT
TRBJ1-4,-,TRBV28,-,CASSIRQATNEKLFF,TGTGCCAGCAGTATAAGACAGGCAACTAATGAAAAACTGTTTTTT
TRBJ2-1,-,TRBV9,-,CASSGTGTPRLFF,TGTGCCAGCAGCGGAACCGGGACCCCCCGTCTGTTCTTC
TRBJ2-7,-,TRBV7-2,TRBD2,CASTQALAGTYEQYF,TGTGCCAGCACCCAAGCACTAGCGGGTACCTACGAGCAGTACTTC
TRBJ2-7,-,TRBV25-1,TRBD1,CASSYGQGYEQYF,TGTGCCAGCAGTTATGGACAGGGCTACGAGCAGTACTTC
TRBJ1-5,-,TRBV7-2,TRBD1,CASTKDRASNQPQHF,TGTGCCAGCACCAAGGACAGGGCTAGCAATCAGCCCCAGCATTTT
TRBJ2-7,-,TRBV18,TRBD2,CASSPPLAGSPYEQYF,TGTGCCAGCTCACCCCCCCTAGCGGGAAGCCCCTACGAGCAGTACTTC
TRBJ2-7,-,TRBV30,TRBD2,CALHGLADYEQYF,TGTGCCTTACACGGACTAGCGGACTACGAGCAGTACTTC
TRBJ2-3,once,TRBV5-1,-,CASSLASTDTQYF,TGCGCCAGCAGCTTGGCCTCCACAGATACGCAGTATTTT
TRBJ2-7,-,TRBV30,-,CAWSGSSGLSIYEQYF,TGTGCCTGGAGTGGTAGCTCGGGACTTTCGATCTACGAGCAGTACTTC
TRBJ2-7,-,TRBV30,TRBD2,CAWSVQEAGGRGEQYF,TGTGCCTGGAGTGTACAAGAGGCGGGAGGGCGAGGCGAGCAGTACTTC
TRBJ2-6,-,TRBV7-3,TRBD1,CASSRRDRVAGANVLTF,TGTGCCAGCAGCCGCCGGGACAGGGTGGCTGGGGCCAACGTCCTGACTTTC
TRBJ2-7,-,TRBV4-2,-,CASSQEGADYPTYEQYF,TGTGCCAGCAGCCAAGAAGGAGCGGACTACCCAACGTACGAGCAGTACTTC
TRBJ1-4,-,TRBV6-5,TRBD1,CASTGGYEKLFF,TGTGCCAGCACAGGGGGATATGAAAAACTGTTTTTT
TRBJ1-2,few,TRBV9,TRBD1,CASSVFPGQGYGYTF,TGTGCCAGCAGCGTGTTCCCAGGACAGGGATATGGCTACACCTTC
TRBJ2-7,-,TRBV28,TRBD1,CATIVPGQVVNEQYF,TGTGCCACCATAGTTCCGGGACAGGTTGTGAACGAGCAGTACTTC
TRBJ2-4,-,TRBV4-2,TRBD2,CASSRQLAVAGGLNIQYF,TGTGCCAGCAGCCGTCAGCTGGCGGTAGCGGGAGGGCTAAACATTCAGTACTTC
TRBJ1-1,-,TRBV6-1,TRBD1,CASGQGARTEAFF,TGTGCCAGCGGACAGGGGGCGAGGACTGAAGCTTTCTTT
TRBJ2-2,-,TRBV6-4,TRBD2,CASRTSGSGELFF,TGTGCCAGCAGGACTAGCGGGTCCGGGGAGCTGTTTTTT
TRBJ1-2,-,TRBV29-1,TRBD1,CSVGKGANYGYTF,TGCAGCGTTGGAAAGGGGGCGAACTATGGCTACACCTTC
TRBJ2-7,-,TRBV4-1,-,CASRLLQDPSYEQYF,TGCGCCAGCAGGCTCCTACAGGACCCCTCCTACGAGCAGTACTTC
TRBJ2-7,-,TRBV7-3,TRBD2,CASSLNLAGIAEQYF,TGTGCCAGCAGCCTAAATCTAGCGGGAATCGCCGAGCAGTACTTC
TRBJ2-7,-,TRBV15,TRBD2,CATSGDQTSGSFSYEQYF,TGTGCCACCAGCGGCGATCAAACTAGCGGGAGCTTCTCCTACGAGCAGTACTTC
TRBJ2-3,-,TRBV2,TRBD1,CASRRQGADTQYF,TGTGCCAGCAGGAGACAGGGGGCAGATACGCAGTATTTT
TRBJ1-4,-,TRBV29-1,TRBD1,CSFLGQGGNEKLFF,TGCAGCTTCCTGGGACAGGGTGGTAATGAAAAACTGTTTTTT
TRBJ2-1,once,TRBV30,TRBD2,CAWVGGRGGFF,TGTGCCTGGGTCGGCGGGAGGGGCGGGTTCTTC
TRBJ2-2,-,TRBV9,-,CASSVEGTGELFF,TGTGCCAGCAGCGTAGAGGGAACCGGGGAGCTGTTTTTT
TRBJ1-1,-,TRBV5-1,-,CASSPEGSLMNTEAFF,TGCGCCAGCAGCCCCGAGGGAAGTCTGATGAACACTGAAGCTTTCTTT
TRBJ1-2,-,TRBV6-1,-,CASSPRAPPMYGYTF,TGTGCCAGCAGCCCCAGGGCCCCCCCTATGTATGGCTACACCTTC
TRBJ2-7,once,TRBV11-1,-,CASSLGPGRSYEQYF,TGTGCCAGCAGCTTAGGACCGGGACGCTCCTACGAGCAGTACTTC
TRBJ2-7,-,TRBV6-4,-,CASSGSSPLGVRASSYEQYF,TGTGCCAGCAGTGGTTCCTCCCCACTGGGTGTAAGGGCTAGCTCCTACGAGCAGTACTTC
TRBJ2-5,-,TRBV14,-,CASSRRGETQYF,TGTGCCAGCAGCCGGAGGGGAGAGACCCAGTACTTC
TRBJ1-4,-,TRBV5-1,-,CASSWTATNEKLFF,TGTGCCAGCAGCTGGACAGCAACTAATGAAAAACTGTTTTTT
TRBJ2-7,-,TRBV27,-,CASSPLGRLHYEQYF,TGTGCCAGCAGTCCCCTGGGACGGCTTCATTACGAGCAGTACTTC
TRBJ1-5,-,TRBV19,TRBD1,CASSTLTGGGNQPQHF,TGTGCCAGTAGTACCCTGACAGGGGGCGGCAATCAGCCCCAGCATTTT
TRBJ2-7,-,TRBV7-8,-,CASSLAWWAGPYYEQYF,TGTGCCAGCAGCTTAGCGTGGTGGGCGGGACCTTACTACGAGCAGTACTTC
TRBJ1-3,-,TRBV2,TRBD1,CASSERGPQLISGNTIYF,TGTGCCAGCAGTGAGAGGGGGCCCCAATTGATCTCTGGAAACACCATATATTTT
TRBJ2-1,few,TRBV5-1,-,CASSPRDPYNEQFF,TGCGCCAGCAGCCCGAGGGATCCCTACAATGAGCAGTTCTTC
TRBJ1-1,-,TRBV6-1,-,CASSERGNTEAFF,TGTGCCAGCAGTGAACGAGGGAACACTGAAGCTTTCTTT
TRBJ2-2,-,TRBV14,TRBD1,CASSKLTGADTGELFF,TGTGCCAGCAGCAAGTTGACAGGGGCGGACACCGGGGAGCTGTTTTTT
TRBJ1-5,-,TRBV7-3,-,CASRKNPTGIWHSNQPQHF,TGTGCCAGCAGAAAAAACCCAACGGGAATATGGCATAGCAATCAGCCCCAGCATTTT
TRBJ2-1,-,TRBV12-5,-,CASGSSSWAGGLF,TGTGCTAGTGGTTCCTCCTCGTGGGCAGGTGGACTCTTC
TRBJ2-1,-,TRBV5-1,TRBD2,CASSGWLAERSEQFF,TGCGCCAGCAGCGGGTGGCTAGCGGAGAGGAGTGAGCAGTTCTTC
TRBJ2-1,-,TRBV29-1,-,CSVAGVTEQFF,TGCAGCGTCGCAGGGGTCACTGAGCAGTTCTTC
TRBJ2-7,-,TRBV7-8,-,CASSSGDKRGSYEQYF,TGTGCCAGCAGCTCAGGTGACAAAAGAGGGTCCTACGAGCAGTACTTC
TRBJ1-5,-,TRBV30,-,CAWSVLENQPQHF,TGTGCCTGGAGTGTTTTGGAGAATCAGCCCCAGCATTTT